Listed below are T cell receptor beta chains from one sample, sequenced in a study of T cells expressing NK-cell markers. From the 5' RACE reads, TCRdb lists one entry per CDR3 protein and no DNA. In total, the table holds about 460,000 distinct CDR3 sequences. The source material was blood T cells: a sorted CD56 or NKG2C T cell subset, CD4+ or CD8+ T cells, or bulk PBMC T cells (not recorded which). These receptors were collected from a woman between 50 and 59 years old in good health. The CDR3 runs from the conserved cysteine through the conserved F or W.

J gene	V gene	CDR3 protein
TRBJ2-5	TRBV6-2/TRBV6-3	CASSFLTSGLTREETQYF
TRBJ2-1	TRBV7-8	CASSLAGSAEQFF
TRBJ1-1	TRBV15	CATSRQLNTEAFF
TRBJ1-1	TRBV7-9	CASRDTGTEAFF
TRBJ2-5	TRBV6-5	CASSYSSGTPRETQYF
TRBJ1-5	TRBV12-3/TRBV12-4	CASSFGRAPNQPQHF
TRBJ1-1	TRBV11-3	CASSAQGRDTEAFF
TRBJ2-2	TRBV20-1	CSAGLGSGRKDIGELFF
TRBJ2-3	TRBV5-1	CASSSRVRGTGTDTQYF
TRBJ2-3	TRBV11-2	CASSLDPVTQYF
TRBJ1-2	TRBV10-3	CAISESRLYGYTF
TRBJ2-5	TRBV7-9	CASSRPAAGIGETQYF
TRBJ2-1	TRBV7-7	CASSFAQARSSYNEQFF
TRBJ2-5	TRBV12-3/TRBV12-4	CASSRHFATQYF
TRBJ2-1	TRBV4-1	CASSHLTSGDHNEQFF
TRBJ2-1	TRBV5-1	CASSLEQGAVDEQFF
TRBJ1-1	TRBV9	CASSVRGANTEAFF
TRBJ2-2	TRBV24-1	CATGRGSVRTGELFF
TRBJ2-1	TRBV11-1	CASSSGLLQYGSQFF
TRBJ1-2	TRBV6-4	CASSEPYNRVSYGYTF
TRBJ2-5	TRBV28	CASSLPMGRTGDYGETQYF
TRBJ2-1	TRBV27	CASCYRDGCNEQFF
TRBJ2-2	TRBV12-3/TRBV12-4	CASSLPGRGELFF
TRBJ1-4	TRBV20-1	CSARGQGWGEKLFF
TRBJ2-6	TRBV18	CASSLYTGTGGISGANVLTF
TRBJ1-2	TRBV20-1	CSASKGKIDGYTF
TRBJ2-1	TRBV5-1	CASSPALSSYNEQFF
TRBJ2-1	TRBV10-3	CAISARQGRYNEQFF
TRBJ2-1	TRBV5-1	CASSLNAGPDEQFF
TRBJ2-2	TRBV6-5	CASRARLAGRTGELFF
TRBJ2-3	TRBV11-2	CASGGQGGRDTQYF
TRBJ2-1	TRBV6-5	CASKGGASGPYNEQFF
TRBJ2-1	TRBV5-5	CASSAVAGNEQFF
TRBJ2-5	TRBV7-2	CASSLGTGGETQYF
TRBJ2-2	TRBV14	CASSKIQGARGELFF
TRBJ1-3	TRBV9	CASSVEQRGNTIYF
TRBJ2-6	TRBV27	CASSFAPLEANVLTF
TRBJ2-2	TRBV11-1	CASSSTDKVPGELFF
TRBJ2-5	TRBV5-1	CASSSQTGHQETQYF
TRBJ2-1	TRBV5-1	CASSLGRGDEQFF
TRBJ2-7	TRBV5-8	CASSLAWQSYEQYF
TRBJ2-5	TRBV25-1	CASSETGGRWTQYF
TRBJ1-2	TRBV10-3	CAISERGDYGYTF
TRBJ1-2	TRBV12-3/TRBV12-4	CASSRGPNYGYTF
TRBJ2-1	TRBV5-1	CASTFLQGANNEQFF
TRBJ1-5	TRBV20-1	CSARGQQGSNQPQHF
TRBJ2-3	TRBV5-1	CASTKGGLRTDTQYF
TRBJ2-7	TRBV6-5	CASSDGAGGRQYF